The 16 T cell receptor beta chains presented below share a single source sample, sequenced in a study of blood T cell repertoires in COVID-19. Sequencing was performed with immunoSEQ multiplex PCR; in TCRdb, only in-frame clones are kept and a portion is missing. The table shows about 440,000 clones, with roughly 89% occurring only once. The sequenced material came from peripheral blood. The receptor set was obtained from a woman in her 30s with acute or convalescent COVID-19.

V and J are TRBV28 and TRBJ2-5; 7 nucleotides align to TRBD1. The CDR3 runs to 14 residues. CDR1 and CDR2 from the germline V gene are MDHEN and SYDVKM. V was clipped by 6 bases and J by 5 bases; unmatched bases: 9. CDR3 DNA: TGTGCCAGCAGGCTCTTGACCAGGGGGGAGACCCAGTACTTC. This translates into CASRLLTRGETQYF.

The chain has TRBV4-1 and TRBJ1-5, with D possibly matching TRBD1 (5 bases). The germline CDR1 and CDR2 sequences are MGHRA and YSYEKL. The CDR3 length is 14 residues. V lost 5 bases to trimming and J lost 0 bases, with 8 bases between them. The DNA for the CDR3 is TGCGCCAGCAGCGGGGCAGGTAGCAATCAGCCCCAGCATTTT. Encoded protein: CASSGAGSNQPQHF.

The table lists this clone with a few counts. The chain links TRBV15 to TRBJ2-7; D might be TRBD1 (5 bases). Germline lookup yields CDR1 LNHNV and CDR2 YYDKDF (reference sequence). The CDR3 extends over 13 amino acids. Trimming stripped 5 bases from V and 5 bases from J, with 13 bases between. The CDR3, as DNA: TGTGCCACCAGCCGGACATTGGGAAACGAGCAGTACTTC. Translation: CATSRTLGNEQYF.

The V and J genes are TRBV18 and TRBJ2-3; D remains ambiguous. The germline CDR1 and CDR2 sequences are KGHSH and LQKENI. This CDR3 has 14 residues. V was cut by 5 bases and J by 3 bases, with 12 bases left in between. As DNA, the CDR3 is TGTGCCAGCTCAGCGAACCCACCAACAGATACGCAGTATTTT. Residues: CASSANPPTDTQYF.

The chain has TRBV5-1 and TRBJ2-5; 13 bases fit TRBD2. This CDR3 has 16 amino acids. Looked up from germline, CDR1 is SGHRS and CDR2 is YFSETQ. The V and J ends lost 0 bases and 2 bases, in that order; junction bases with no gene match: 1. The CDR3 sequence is CASSLGTSGGQETQYF. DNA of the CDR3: TGCGCCAGCAGCTTGGGGACTAGCGGGGGACAAGAGACCCAGTACTTC.

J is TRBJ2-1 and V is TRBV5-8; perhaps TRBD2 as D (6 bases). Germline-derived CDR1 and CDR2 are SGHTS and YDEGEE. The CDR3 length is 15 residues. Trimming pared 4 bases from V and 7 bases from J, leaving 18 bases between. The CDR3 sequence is CASSEGTWVGNEQFF. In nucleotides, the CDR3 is TGTGCCAGCAGCGAAGGGACTTGGGTGGGTAATGAGCAGTTCTTC.

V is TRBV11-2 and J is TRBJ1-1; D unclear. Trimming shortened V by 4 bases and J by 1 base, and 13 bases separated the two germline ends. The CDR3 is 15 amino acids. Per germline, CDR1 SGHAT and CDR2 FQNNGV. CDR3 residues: CASSSYSTENTEAFF. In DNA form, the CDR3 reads TGTGCCAGCAGCTCATATTCGACTGAGAACACTGAAGCTTTCTTT.

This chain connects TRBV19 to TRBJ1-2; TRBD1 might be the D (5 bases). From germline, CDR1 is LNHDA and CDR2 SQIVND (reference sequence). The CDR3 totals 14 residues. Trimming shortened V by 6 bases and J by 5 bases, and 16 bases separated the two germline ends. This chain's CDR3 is CASSHADTTYGYTF. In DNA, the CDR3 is TGTGCCAGTAGCCACGCGGACACCACTTATGGCTACACCTTC.

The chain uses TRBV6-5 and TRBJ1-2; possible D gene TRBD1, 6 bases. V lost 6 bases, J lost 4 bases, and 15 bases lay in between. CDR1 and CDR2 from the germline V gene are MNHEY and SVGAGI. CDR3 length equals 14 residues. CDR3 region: CASSPTGKGYGYTF. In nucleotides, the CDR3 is TGTGCCAGCAGCCCGACAGGAAAGGGCTATGGCTACACCTTC.

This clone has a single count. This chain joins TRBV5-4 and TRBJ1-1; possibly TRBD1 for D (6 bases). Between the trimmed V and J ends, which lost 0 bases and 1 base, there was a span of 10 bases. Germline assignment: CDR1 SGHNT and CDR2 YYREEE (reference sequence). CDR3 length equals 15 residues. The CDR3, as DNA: TGTGCCAGCAGCTTGGAACAGGGACAGAACACTGAAGCTTTCTTT. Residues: CASSLEQGQNTEAFF.

The CDR3 bases are TGCAGCGTTGAAGACGGACAGGGAATTGGGGGGTGGAAGTACTTC. Its translation: CSVEDGQGIGGWKYF. The V gene is TRBV29-1, the J gene TRBJ2-5; 8 bases are a match to TRBD1. V lost 0 bases and J lost 12; bases outside the gene matches: 15. The germline V gene encodes CDR1 SQVTM and CDR2 ANQGSEA. This CDR3 is built from 15 residues.

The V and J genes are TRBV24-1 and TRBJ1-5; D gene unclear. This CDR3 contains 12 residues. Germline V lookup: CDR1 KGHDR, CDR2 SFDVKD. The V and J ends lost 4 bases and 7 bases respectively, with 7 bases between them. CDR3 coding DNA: TGTGCCACCAGTGAACCAGGACAGCCCCAGCATTTT. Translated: CATSEPGQPQHF.

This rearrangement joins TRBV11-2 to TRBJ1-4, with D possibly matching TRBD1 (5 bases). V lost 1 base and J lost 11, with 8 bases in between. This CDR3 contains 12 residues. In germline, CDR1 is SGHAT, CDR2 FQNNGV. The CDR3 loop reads CASSLARDKLFF. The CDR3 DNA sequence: TGTGCCAGCAGCTTAGCCAGGGATAAACTGTTTTTT.

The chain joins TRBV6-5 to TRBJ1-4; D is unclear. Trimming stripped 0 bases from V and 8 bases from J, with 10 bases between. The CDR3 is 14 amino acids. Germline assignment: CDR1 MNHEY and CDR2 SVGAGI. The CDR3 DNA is TGTGCCAGCAGTTACTCGAGAGGTTTCGAAAAACTGTTTTTT. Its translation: CASSYSRGFEKLFF.

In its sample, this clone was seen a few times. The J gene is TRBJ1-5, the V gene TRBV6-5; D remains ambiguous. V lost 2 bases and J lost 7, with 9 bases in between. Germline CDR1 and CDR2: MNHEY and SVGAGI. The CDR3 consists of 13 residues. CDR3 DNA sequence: TGTGCCAGCAGTTACCGGAGTGGGCAGCCCCAGCATTTT. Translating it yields CASSYRSGQPQHF.

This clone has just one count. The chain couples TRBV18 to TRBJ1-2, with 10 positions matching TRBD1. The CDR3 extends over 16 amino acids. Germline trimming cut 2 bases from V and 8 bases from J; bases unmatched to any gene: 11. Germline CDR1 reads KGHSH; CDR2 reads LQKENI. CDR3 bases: TGTGCCAGCTCACCATACGGGACAGGGGTCTTGATCGGCTACACCTTC. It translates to CASSPYGTGVLIGYTF.